These 8 T cell receptor beta chains originate from one sample sequenced in a study of blood T cell repertoires in COVID-19. TCRdb's copy holds only in-frame clones and misses some; the assay was immunoSEQ multiplex PCR. In the table there are approximately 360,000 clones, more than 70% of which are singletons. The sample comprised peripheral blood. All receptors derive from a man aged 35 to 55 with acute or convalescent COVID-19.

This chain uses TRBV13 with TRBJ1-5, with TRBD1 identical over 9 bases. Germline V gene data show CDR1 as PRHDT and CDR2 as FYEKMQ (reference sequence). The CDR3 is made up of 15 amino acids. J gave up 6 bases and V 4 bases, and 7 bases lay outside the gene matches. The CDR3 loop is CASSSQGARGQPQHF. CDR3 DNA sequence: TGTGCCAGCAGCTCACAGGGGGCGCGGGGTCAGCCCCAGCATTTT.

This chain uses TRBV12-3 or TRBV12-4 with TRBJ2-7; TRBD2 matches 7 bases. This CDR3 has 13 residues. V lost 5 bases and J lost 3; bases outside the gene matches: 4. This CDR3 is CASSPGLGYEQYF. CDR3 nucleotides: TGTGCCAGCAGTCCCGGACTAGGCTACGAGCAGTACTTC.

V and J are TRBV29-1 and TRBJ1-2, with 12 bases matching TRBD1. J lost 4 bases, V lost 6 bases, and 6 bases had no gene match. The CDR3 length is 14 residues. Germline V gene lookup returns CDR1 SQVTM and CDR2 ANQGSEA. The chain's CDR3 is CSVTTGQGAYGYTF. In DNA form, the CDR3 reads TGCAGCGTGACTACGGGACAGGGGGCCTATGGCTACACCTTC.

V and J are TRBV5-1 and TRBJ1-2; D is uncertain. CDR1 SGHRS and CDR2 YFSETQ come from the germline V gene. This CDR3 contains 14 residues. Trimming cost V 1 base and J 2 bases, with 9 bases left between them. CDR3 sequence reads: CASSLSWQNYGYTF. In DNA, the CDR3 is TGCGCCAGCAGCTTGAGTTGGCAGAACTATGGCTACACCTTC. The variable domain in full, completed from reference TRBV5-1 and TRBJ1-2, reads KAGVTQTPRYLIKTRGQQVTLSCSPISGHRSVSWYQQTPGQGLQFLFEYFSETQRNKGNFPGRFSGRQFSNSRSEMNVSTLELGDSALYLCASSLSWQNYGYTFGSGTRLTVV.

The V and J genes are TRBV5-1 and TRBJ2-5; D is undetermined. Germline CDR1 SGHRS, CDR2 YFSETQ. This CDR3 contains 15 residues. Trimming left V 3 bases short and J 5 bases short, with 17 bases between. The CDR3 here is CASSSTFSIAETQYF. The CDR3 DNA is TGCGCCAGCAGCTCCACCTTTAGTATCGCGGAGACCCAGTACTTC.

This clone was seen once. This chain connects TRBV28 to TRBJ1-4; D gene uncertain. In germline, CDR1 is MDHEN, CDR2 SYDVKM. This CDR3 comprises 14 residues. Trimming took 5 bases from V and 7 from J, leaving 14 bases between them. CDR3: CASSRQDRIEKLFF. The CDR3 DNA follows: TGTGCCAGCAGTAGGCAGGATCGGATTGAAAAACTGTTTTTT.

The rearrangement joins TRBV3-1 (or the pseudogene TRBV3-2) to TRBJ2-7; D unresolved. Germline V CDR1 and CDR2: LGHDT, YNNKEL (reference sequence). V gave up 1 base and J gave up 5 bases, with 12 bases separating them. The length of the CDR3 is 14 residues. Here the CDR3 DNA reads TGTGCCAGCAGCCAAGTATACGCTGGGCACGAGCAGTACTTC. It encodes CASSQVYAGHEQYF.

This clone was counted between two and nine times. The V call is TRBV11-2, the J call TRBJ2-1, with a weak D call TRBD1 (5 bases). With 2 bases removed from V and 9 bases from J, the gap between germline ends came to 14 bases. The germline V gene encodes CDR1 SGHAT and CDR2 FQNNGV. The CDR3 extends over 14 amino acids. The CDR3 reads CASSLRVSDSEQFF. The CDR3 nucleotides are TGTGCCAGCAGCTTAAGGGTCTCCGACAGTGAGCAGTTCTTC.